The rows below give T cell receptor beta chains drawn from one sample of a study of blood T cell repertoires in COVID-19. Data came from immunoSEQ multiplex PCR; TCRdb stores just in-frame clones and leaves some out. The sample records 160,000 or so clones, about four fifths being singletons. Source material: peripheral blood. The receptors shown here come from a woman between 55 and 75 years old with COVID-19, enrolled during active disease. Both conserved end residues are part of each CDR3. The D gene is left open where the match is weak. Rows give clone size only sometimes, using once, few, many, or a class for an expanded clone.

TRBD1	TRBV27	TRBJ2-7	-	TGTGCCAGCAGTCTTGGACAGGAGAGGGAGCAGTACTTC	CASSLGQEREQYF
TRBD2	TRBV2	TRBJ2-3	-	TGTGCCAGCAGTACGGATCTAGCGGGGGCGGGGGATACGCAGTATTTT	CASSTDLAGAGDTQYF
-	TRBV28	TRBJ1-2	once	TGTGCCAGCAGTTTAGCAGGGGCCATTAACTATGGCTACACCTTC	CASSLAGAINYGYTF
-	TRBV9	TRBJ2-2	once	TGTGCCAGCAGCGTATCACCAGACACCGGGGAGCTGTTTTTT	CASSVSPDTGELFF
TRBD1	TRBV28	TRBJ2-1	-	TGTGCCAGCAGTTTACCCCGGACAGGGGCGTCCTACAATGAGCAGTTCTTC	CASSLPRTGASYNEQFF
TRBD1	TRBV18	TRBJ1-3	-	TGTGCCAGCTCACCATCGAGACAGGGACCCCTCGGAAACACCATATATTTT	CASSPSRQGPLGNTIYF
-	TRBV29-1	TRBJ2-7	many	TGCAGCGTTGGCGTGGGTGGGAGCTCCTACGAGCAGTACTTC	CSVGVGGSSYEQYF
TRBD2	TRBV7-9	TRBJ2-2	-	TGTGCCAGCAGCTTCTTGGCGGGAGACACCGGGGAGCTGTTTTTT	CASSFLAGDTGELFF
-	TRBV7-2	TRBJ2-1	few	TGTGCCAGCAGCCTACAGTCCCGGGAACCCTACAATGAGCAGTTCTTC	CASSLQSREPYNEQFF
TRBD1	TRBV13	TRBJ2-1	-	TGTGCCAGCAGACATACAGGGGCCAATGAGCAGTTCTTC	CASRHTGANEQFF
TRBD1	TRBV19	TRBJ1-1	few	TGTGCCAGTACCCCCAGTGGCGCAGGGGGCATTGGAAGGATCGCTGCTTTCTTT	CASTPSGAGGIGRIAAFF
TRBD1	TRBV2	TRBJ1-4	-	TGTGCCAGCAGTCTGAGGACAGGGTCAGGCGAAAAACTGTTTTTT	CASSLRTGSGEKLFF
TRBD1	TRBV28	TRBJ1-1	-	TGTGCCAGTAAGACAGGGGGGCAAGGGGTCACTGAAGCTTTCTTT	CASKTGGQGVTEAFF
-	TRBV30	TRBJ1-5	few	TGTGCCTGGAGTACCTTGACAGGAGGAAATCAGCCCCAGCATTTT	CAWSTLTGGNQPQHF
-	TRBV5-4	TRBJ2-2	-	TGTGCCAGCAGCACGTCCGGGACACTTACCGGGGAGCTGTTTTTT	CASSTSGTLTGELFF
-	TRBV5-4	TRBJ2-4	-	TGTGCCAGCAGCGTAGGGCGGGAACTAGCCAAAAACATTCAGTACTTC	CASSVGRELAKNIQYF
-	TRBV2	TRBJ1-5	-	TGTGCCAGCAGTGTGGAGCCTGATGTTCCCCAGCATTTT	CASSVEPDVPQHF
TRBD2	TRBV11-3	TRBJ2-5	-	TGTGCCAGCAGCTTCTCCGGGAGGGGAGGAGAGACCCAGTACTTC	CASSFSGRGGETQYF
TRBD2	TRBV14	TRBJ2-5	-	TGTGCCAGCAGCCAAGAGGGGACTATCAGGGTACTAGAGACCCAGTACTTC	CASSQEGTIRVLETQYF
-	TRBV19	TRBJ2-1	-	TGTGCCAGTAGTATCGGACCCCGGACTAATGAGCAGTTCTTC	CASSIGPRTNEQFF